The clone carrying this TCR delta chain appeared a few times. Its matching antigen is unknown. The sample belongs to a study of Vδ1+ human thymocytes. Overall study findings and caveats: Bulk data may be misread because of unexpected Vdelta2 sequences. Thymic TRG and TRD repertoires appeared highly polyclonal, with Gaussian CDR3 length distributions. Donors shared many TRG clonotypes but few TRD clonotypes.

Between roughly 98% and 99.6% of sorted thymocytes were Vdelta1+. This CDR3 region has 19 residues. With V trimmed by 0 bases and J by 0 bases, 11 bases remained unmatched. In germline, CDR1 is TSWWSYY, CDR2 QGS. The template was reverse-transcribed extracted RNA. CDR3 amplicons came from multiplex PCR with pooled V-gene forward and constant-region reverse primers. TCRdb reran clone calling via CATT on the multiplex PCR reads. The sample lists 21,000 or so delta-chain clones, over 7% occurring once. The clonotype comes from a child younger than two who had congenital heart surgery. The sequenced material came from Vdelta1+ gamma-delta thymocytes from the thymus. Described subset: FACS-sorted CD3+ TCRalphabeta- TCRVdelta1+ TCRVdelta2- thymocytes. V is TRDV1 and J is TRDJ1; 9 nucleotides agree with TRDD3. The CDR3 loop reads CALGELLSGGYSYTDKLIF. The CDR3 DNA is TGTGCTCTTGGGGAACTACTATCGGGGGGATACTCGTACACCGATAAACTCATCTTT.